This TCR beta chain was retrieved from a study of shared clonotypes between healthy human individuals. Study-wide results and limits: When compared with the clonotypes that were shared by all four sorted-subset donors, the non-shared clonotypes turned out to have lower generation probabilities.

A note on this clone: The antigen is not known.

The germline V gene encodes CDR1 MDHEN and CDR2 SYDVKM. The CDR3 has 15 residues. The V gene lost 1 base and the J gene lost 0 bases, with 9 bases spanning the gap. CD45RO-negative, CCR7-positively selected cells formed the naive CD8 fraction, excluding terminally differentiated effector memory CD45RA+ cells. Profiling relied on immunoSEQ multiplex PCR, and the TCRdb table lists in-frame clones only, not all of them. Among about 1,800,000 clones listed, about 95% were seen once. V usage is TRBV28 and J usage is TRBJ1-2; D call uncertain. Sequenced sample: naive CD8+ T cells sorted from blood. This TCR was recovered from a man younger than 30 in good health. The CDR3 sequence is CASSLYGGTNYGYTF. Here the CDR3 DNA reads TGTGCCAGCAGTTTATACGGTGGGACTAACTATGGCTACACCTTC.